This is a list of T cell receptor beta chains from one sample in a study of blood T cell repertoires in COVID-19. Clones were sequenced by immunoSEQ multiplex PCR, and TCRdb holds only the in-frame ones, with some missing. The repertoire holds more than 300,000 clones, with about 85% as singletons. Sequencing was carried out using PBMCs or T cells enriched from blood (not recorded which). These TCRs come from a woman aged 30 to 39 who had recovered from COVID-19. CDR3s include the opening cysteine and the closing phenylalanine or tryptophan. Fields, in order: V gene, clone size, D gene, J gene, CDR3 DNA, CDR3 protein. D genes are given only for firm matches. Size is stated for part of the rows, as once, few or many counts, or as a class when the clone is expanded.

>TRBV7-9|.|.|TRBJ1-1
TGTGCCAGCAGCGTATACAGGGTTGAGGGGGACACTGAAGCTTTCTTT
CASSVYRVEGDTEAFF
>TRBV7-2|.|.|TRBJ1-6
TGTGCCAGCAGCCTCTACCCCTCCTATAATTCACCCCTCCACTTT
CASSLYPSYNSPLHF
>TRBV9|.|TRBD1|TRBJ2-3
TGTGCCAGCAGCGCAGGAGACAGGGGAGATACGCAGTATTTT
CASSAGDRGDTQYF
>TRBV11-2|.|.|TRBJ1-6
TGTGCCAGCAGCTCCCTACAGGAGCTTAATTCACCCCTCCACTTT
CASSSLQELNSPLHF
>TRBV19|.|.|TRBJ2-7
TGTGCCAGTAGTATAGCCCGAGACTACGAGCAGTACTTC
CASSIARDYEQYF
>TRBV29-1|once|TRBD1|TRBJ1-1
TGCAGCGCCGACAAACAGGGGGCGGGAACTGAAGCTTTCTTT
CSADKQGAGTEAFF
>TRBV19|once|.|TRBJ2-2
TGTGCCAGTAGTATGGTGGGGGGGCGAGACACCGGGGAGCTGTTTTTT
CASSMVGGRDTGELFF
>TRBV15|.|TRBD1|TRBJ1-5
TGTGCCACCACAGACAGGGGTGGCAATCAGCCCCAGCATTTT
CATTDRGGNQPQHF
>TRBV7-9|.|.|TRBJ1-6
TGTGCCAGCAGCCAGACATTCGATAATTCACCCCTCCACTTT
CASSQTFDNSPLHF
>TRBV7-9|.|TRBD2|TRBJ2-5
TGTGCCAGCAGCTCCCCCCCGGGACTAGCCGGTCAAGAGACCCAGTACTTC
CASSSPPGLAGQETQYF
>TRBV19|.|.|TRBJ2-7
TGTGCCAGTAAAGAGGGCCACCCATCCTACGAGCAGTACTTC
CASKEGHPSYEQYF
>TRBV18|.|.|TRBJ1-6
TGTGCCAGCTCACCCACCCCGACCGGGACAAGCAATTCACCCCTCCACTTT
CASSPTPTGTSNSPLHF
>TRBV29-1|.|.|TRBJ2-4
TGCAGCGTTAGCCCAGGGATGGCCAAAAACATTCAGTACTTC
CSVSPGMAKNIQYF
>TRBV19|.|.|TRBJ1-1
TGTGCCAGTAGTGTAGGCGGTTCTGAAGCTTTCTTT
CASSVGGSEAFF
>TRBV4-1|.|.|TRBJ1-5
TGCGCCAGCAGCCAAGGTAATAGCAATCAGCCCCAGCATTTT
CASSQGNSNQPQHF
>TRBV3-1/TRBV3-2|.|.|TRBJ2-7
TGTGCCAGCAGCTTTGGCGGGGACGAGCAGTACTTC
CASSFGGDEQYF
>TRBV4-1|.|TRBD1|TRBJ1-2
TGCGCCAGCAGCCATATGACGAGGACAGGCGAATATGGCTACACCTTC
CASSHMTRTGEYGYTF
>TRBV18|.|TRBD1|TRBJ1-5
TGTGCCAGCACAGACTTGACAGGGGACAATCAGCCCCAGCATTTT
CASTDLTGDNQPQHF
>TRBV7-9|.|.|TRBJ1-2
TGTGCCAGCAGCTTAGCTTATCCAACGGATGGCTACACCTTC
CASSLAYPTDGYTF
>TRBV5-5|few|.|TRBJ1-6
TGTGCCAGCAGCTTGGGGACAGCGCTAAGCTCCTATAATTCACCCCTCCACTTT
CASSLGTALSSYNSPLHF
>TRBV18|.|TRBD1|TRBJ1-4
TGTGCCAGCTCACCGGGGACAGCTAATGAAAAACTGTTTTTT
CASSPGTANEKLFF
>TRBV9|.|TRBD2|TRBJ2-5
TGTGCCAGCAGCCCCAGCCTAGCGGATCAAGAGACCCAGTACTTC
CASSPSLADQETQYF
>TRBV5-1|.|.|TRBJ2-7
TGCGCCAGCAGCGGAAAAGACTTCACCGCCTACGAGCAGTACTTC
CASSGKDFTAYEQYF
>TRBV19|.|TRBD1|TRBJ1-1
TGTGCCAGTAGTTACGGGGCGGACAGGGTGAACACTGAAGCTTTCTTT
CASSYGADRVNTEAFF
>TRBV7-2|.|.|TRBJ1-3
TGTGCCAGCAGCTTAGGGAGTGGGGGGGGTCGAAACACCATATATTTT
CASSLGSGGGRNTIYF
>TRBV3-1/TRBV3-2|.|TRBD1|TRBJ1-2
TGTGCCAGCAGCCCAGCTGGACAGGGAGTGTATGGCTACACCTTC
CASSPAGQGVYGYTF
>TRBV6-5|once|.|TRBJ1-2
TGTGCCAGCACCCCCTCGACAGAGACCTATGGCTACACCTTC
CASTPSTETYGYTF
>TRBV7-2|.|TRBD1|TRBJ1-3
TGTGCCAGCAGCTGGGGGACAGGGCGGAACACCATATATTTT
CASSWGTGRNTIYF
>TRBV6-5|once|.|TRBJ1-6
TGTGCCAGCAGTTACGGGGAGGCGGACCATAATTCACCCCTCCACTTT
CASSYGEADHNSPLHF
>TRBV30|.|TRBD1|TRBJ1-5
TGTGCCTGGACCAACTACAGGGGAGGCCAGCCCCAGCATTTT
CAWTNYRGGQPQHF
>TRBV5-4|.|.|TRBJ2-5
TGTGCCAGCAGCATGCGACAGAGACAAGAGACCCAGTACTTC
CASSMRQRQETQYF
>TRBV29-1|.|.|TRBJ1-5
TGCAGCGTTGTCTTCCAGGGGCTAAATAGCAATCAGCCCCAGCATTTT
CSVVFQGLNSNQPQHF
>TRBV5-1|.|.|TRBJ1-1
TGCGCCAGCAGCGCCGGACAGACAATGAACACTGAAGCTTTCTTT
CASSAGQTMNTEAFF
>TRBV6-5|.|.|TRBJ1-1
TGTGCCAGCAGAACCGGGAGTGGGAACACTGAAGCTTTCTTT
CASRTGSGNTEAFF
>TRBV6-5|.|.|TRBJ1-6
TGTGCCGGCCGGGGACTTGGACATTCACCCCTCCACTTT
CAGRGLGHSPLHF
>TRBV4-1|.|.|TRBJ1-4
TGCGCCAGCAGCCGGAACCTCGGGGAGGGAGGAGAAAAACTGTTTTTT
CASSRNLGEGGEKLFF
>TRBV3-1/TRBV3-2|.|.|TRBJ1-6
TGTGCCAGCAGCCAAGGGACACCTTATAATTCACCCCTCCACTTT
CASSQGTPYNSPLHF
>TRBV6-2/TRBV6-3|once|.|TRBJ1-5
TGTGCCAGCAGTTTAGCAGCAATTGAAGATCAGCCCCAGCATTTT
CASSLAAIEDQPQHF
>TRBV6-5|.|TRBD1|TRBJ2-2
TGTGCCAGCCAGGACAGGGGGAGGACCGGGGAGCTGTTTTTT
CASQDRGRTGELFF
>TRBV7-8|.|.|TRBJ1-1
TGTGCCAGCAGCTTAGCGGGGGGGCAGGCAAACACTGAAGCTTTCTTT
CASSLAGGQANTEAFF
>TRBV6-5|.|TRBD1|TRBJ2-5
TGTGCCAGCAGTTACACACAGGGGAAAGAGACCCAGTACTTC
CASSYTQGKETQYF
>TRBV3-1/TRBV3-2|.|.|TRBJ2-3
TGTGCCAGCAGCCAGGGGGGACTTCCCACAGATACGCAGTATTTT
CASSQGGLPTDTQYF
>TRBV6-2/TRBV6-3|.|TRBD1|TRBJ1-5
TGTGCCAGCAGTTTACAGGGGCTCGGGAATCAGCCCCAGCATTTT
CASSLQGLGNQPQHF
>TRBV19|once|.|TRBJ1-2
TGTGCCAGTAGTATAGTAGGGGATGGAGGCTACACCTTC
CASSIVGDGGYTF
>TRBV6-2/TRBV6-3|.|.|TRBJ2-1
TGTGCCAGCAGTTACCCTTTCTGGGGGCCGGGGAATGAGCAGTTCTTC
CASSYPFWGPGNEQFF
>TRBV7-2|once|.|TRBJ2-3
TGTGCCAGCACCCCCGGGACAGATACGCAGTATTTT
CASTPGTDTQYF
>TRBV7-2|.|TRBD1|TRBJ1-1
TGTGCCAGCAGCATAAGGACAGGGAACACTGAAGCTTTCTTT
CASSIRTGNTEAFF
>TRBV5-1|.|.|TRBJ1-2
TGCGCCAGCAGATCCACGCAGGGTAAGGAAGGCTACACCTTC
CASRSTQGKEGYTF
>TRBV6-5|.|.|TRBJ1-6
TGTGCCAGCCAAAGGGACATGAATTCACCCCTCCACTTT
CASQRDMNSPLHF
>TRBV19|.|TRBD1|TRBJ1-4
TGTGCCAGTAGCCTACCGGGACAGGGTGGTGAAAAACTGTTTTTT
CASSLPGQGGEKLFF
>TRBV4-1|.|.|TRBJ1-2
TGCGCCAGCAGCCAAGGTCCCATCGGTCCTAACTATGGCTACACCTTC
CASSQGPIGPNYGYTF